A single sample gave rise to the 9 T cell receptor beta chains below, sequenced in a study of blood T cell repertoires in COVID-19. Assay: immunoSEQ multiplex PCR; the TCRdb copy retains only in-frame clones and omits some. The sample lists under 150,000 clones, around four fifths occurring once. Sequencing input: peripheral blood. These receptor sequences come from a man aged 35-49 years with active or convalescent COVID-19.

This clone is a singleton in its sample. The chain has TRBV18 and TRBJ2-1; TRBD1 might be the D (5 bases). Germline V gene sequence: CDR1 KGHSH, CDR2 LQKENI. Trimming removed 1 base from V and 4 bases from J, with 11 bases in between. This CDR3 contains 15 residues. CDR3 amino acids: CASSPRAGPYNEQFF. The CDR3 nucleotides read TGTGCCAGCTCACCACGGGCAGGGCCGTACAATGAGCAGTTCTTC.

The genes are TRBV7-2 and TRBJ1-3; 7 positions agree with TRBD1. V lost 4 bases and J lost 4; bases outside the gene matches: 7. The CDR3 loop spans 15 amino acids. Germline CDR1 SGHTA, CDR2 FQGNSA. CDR3 loop: CASSSDRASGNTIYF. The CDR3 nucleotides read TGTGCCAGCAGCTCTGACAGGGCCTCCGGAAACACCATATATTTT.

This chain joins TRBV24-1 and TRBJ2-3; possible D gene TRBD1, 6 bases. CDR1 is KGHDR and CDR2 is SFDVKD in the germline V gene. Trimming stripped 4 bases from V and 5 bases from J, with 12 bases between. The CDR3 spans 14 residues. For the CDR3, the DNA is TGTGCCACCAGTGAGGACAGCGACGGAGATACGCAGTATTTT. Translation: CATSEDSDGDTQYF.

CDR3 loop: CASSYSREGYTF. The DNA for the CDR3 is TGTGCCAGCAGTTACTCGAGGGAAGGCTACACCTTC. This sequence joins TRBV6-2 or TRBV6-3 and TRBJ1-2; D is unresolved. Trimming took off 0 bases at V and 8 bases at J, with 7 bases between the two ends. Germline loops: CDR1 MNHEY, CDR2 SVGEGT. The CDR3 runs 12 residues.

The chain uses TRBV2 and TRBJ1-1; 7 bases map to TRBD1. V dropped 1 base and J dropped 5; count of bases not matched to a gene: 1. CDR1 and CDR2 (germline): SNHLY, FYNNEI. The CDR3 is made up of 13 amino acids. The CDR3 nucleotides are TGTGCCAGCAGTGAAGAGGGGGCGACTGAAGCTTTCTTT. It translates to CASSEEGATEAFF.

The rearrangement joins TRBV6-5 to TRBJ1-5; no definite D call. Per the germline V gene, CDR1 is MNHEY and CDR2 is SVGAGI. The germline V and J ends were trimmed by 6 bases and 0 bases, with 9 bases remaining between them. The CDR3 length is 14 residues. The CDR3 nucleotides are TGTGCCAGCAGGCGGGGAAATAGCAATCAGCCCCAGCATTTT. This gives the protein CASRRGNSNQPQHF.

The chain has TRBV21-1 and TRBJ1-5; the table gives TRBD1 as D, unverified against the DNA. TRBV21-1 is marked as a pseudogene. This CDR3 contains 14 residues. For the CDR3, the DNA is TGTGCCAGCAGCATGTGGGATGGGGCGCAGCCCCAGCATTTT. It encodes CASSMWDGAQPQHF.

The chain combines TRBV21-1 with TRBJ1-4. TRBV21-1 is given as a pseudogene. The CDR3 spans 8 residues. Here the CDR3 DNA reads TGTGCCAGCAGCAAAAGGAGGTTT. This gives the protein CASSKRRF.

The rearrangement uses TRBV10-2 and TRBJ2-2, with 12 bases that match TRBD1. Germline V gives CDR1 WSHSY, CDR2 SAAADI. This CDR3 contains 16 residues. Trimming cost V 2 bases and J 6 bases; bases outside gene matches: 4. The CDR3, as DNA: TGCGCCAGCAGTGAGAGGGGACAGGGGGCCTCCGGGGAGCTGTTTTTT. This sequence encodes CASSERGQGASGELFF.